One sample yielded the 21 T cell receptor beta chains listed below, sequenced in a study of CD8+ T cells in alopecia areata. TCR sequencing used cDNA made by reverse transcription of extracted RNA. Using immunoSEQ multiplex PCR, the repertoire was profiled, and TCRdb retains in-frame clones only, with some absent. The sample has 150,000 to 200,000 clones, 55% seen once. Sequences were obtained from CD4+ T cells sorted from blood. The source is a human donor in good health.

In DNA, the CDR3 is TGTGCCTGGAGTGTAGACTTCTACAATGAGCAGTTCTTC. Its protein product is CAWSVDFYNEQFF. The chain links TRBV30 to TRBJ2-1; no definite D call. V was pared by 0 bases and J by 3 bases, with 6 bases between. This CDR3 contains 13 residues. CDR1 GTSNPN and CDR2 SVGIG come from the germline V gene (reference sequence).

The chain links TRBV4-1 to TRBJ2-7; 8 bases match TRBD2. There are 14 residues in the CDR3. Germline trimming cut 2 bases from V and 7 bases from J; bases unmatched to any gene: 7. Germline CDR1 is MGHRA and CDR2 is YSYEKL. The CDR3 is CASSQPEREREQYF. The CDR3 DNA reads TGCGCCAGCAGCCAACCAGAGCGGGAGCGAGAGCAGTACTTC.

This clone occurred a few times. This chain connects TRBV29-1 to TRBJ2-7; D is possibly TRBD2 (6 bases). Germline V lookup: CDR1 SQVTM, CDR2 ANQGSEA. V was trimmed by 7 bases and J by 5 bases, leaving 15 bases between them. This CDR3 has 12 residues. CDR3 DNA sequence: TGCAGCGGAGGAGGGACCGGGCACGAGCAGTACTTC. Its protein product is CSGGGTGHEQYF.

The rearrangement links TRBV10-2 to TRBJ2-1; D might be TRBD2 (5 bases). Per germline, CDR1 WSHSY and CDR2 SAAADI. CDR3 length: 14 amino acids. Between the trimmed V and J ends, which lost 2 bases and 8 bases, there was a span of 13 bases. The CDR3 here is CASSERYLADEQFF. In DNA form, the CDR3 reads TGCGCCAGCAGTGAGAGATATCTAGCCGATGAGCAGTTCTTC.

This chain links TRBV7-2 with TRBJ1-2; D call uncertain. The CDR3 extends over 13 amino acids. Deletions cut 3 bases from V and 2 bases from J, with 7 bases between. CDR1 and CDR2 (germline): SGHTA, FQGNSA. The CDR3, as DNA: TGTGCCAGCAGCTTGTTCGGGAACTATGGCTACACCTTC. Protein product: CASSLFGNYGYTF.

V gene TRBV4-1 combines with J gene TRBJ2-1; 8 positions match TRBD2. The CDR3 is 15 residues long. CDR1 MGHRA and CDR2 YSYEKL come from the germline V gene. Unmatched junction bases numbered 7, after V lost 1 base and J lost 8 bases. The CDR3 DNA is TGCGCCAGCAGCCAAGTACTAGCGGAGGGGGATGAGCAGTTCTTC. Protein product: CASSQVLAEGDEQFF.

CDR3 nucleotides: TGTGCCAGCAGCGGGCGAGGTCTCTACACAGATACGCAGTATTTT. Encoded protein: CASSGRGLYTDTQYF. The chain joins TRBV9 to TRBJ2-3; D unclear. V was trimmed by 3 bases and J by 2 bases, leaving 13 bases between them. Germline V lookup: CDR1 SGDLS, CDR2 YYNGEE. This CDR3 comprises 15 residues.

The rearrangement uses TRBV29-1 and TRBJ2-7, with 8 bases lining up with TRBD2. Trimming removed 7 bases from V and 2 bases from J; junction bases left unmatched: 16. The length of the CDR3 is 16 residues. In germline, CDR1 is SQVTM, CDR2 ANQGSEA. DNA for the CDR3: TGCAGCGCGGGGAGAGGAACCGGGACTAGACCCTACGAGCAGTACTTC. This codes for CSAGRGTGTRPYEQYF.

V usage is TRBV5-1 and J usage is TRBJ2-1, with a possible D match to TRBD2 (6 bases). CDR3 length: 15 residues. Germline lookup yields CDR1 SGHRS and CDR2 YFSETQ. V gave up 0 bases and J gave up 2 bases, with 9 bases separating them. The CDR3 DNA reads as TGCGCCAGCAGCTTGGTCGGGAGTACCTACAATGAGCAGTTCTTC. Its protein product is CASSLVGSTYNEQFF.

CDR3 nucleotides: TGTGCCAGCAGCCAAGGCCAAGCCTACGAGCAGTACTTC. The encoded protein is CASSQGQAYEQYF. The genes are TRBV4-2 and TRBJ2-7; D gene unclear. Germline lookup yields CDR1 LGHNA and CDR2 YNFKEQ. The CDR3 runs 13 residues. The V and J ends lost 1 base and 2 bases respectively, with 6 bases between them.

J is TRBJ2-3 and V is TRBV7-6; D may be TRBD2 (6 bases). V was cut by 1 base and J by 4 bases, with 12 bases left in between. The CDR3 spans 15 residues. CDR1 is SGHVS, CDR2 FNYEAQ, per germline. In nucleotides, the CDR3 is TGTGCCAGCAGCTTAGTGGTTCCGGGAGCAGATACGCAGTATTTT. It codes for CASSLVVPGADTQYF.

The table lists this clone with a few counts. The chain couples TRBV7-2 to TRBJ2-5, with unresolved D. V shed 2 bases and J shed 1 base, with 5 bases lying between them. Germline CDR1 and CDR2: SGHTA and FQGNSA. This CDR3 contains 13 residues. The CDR3 region has the DNA TGTGCCAGCAGCTTAAGGGTCCAAGAGACCCAGTACTTC. It yields the protein CASSLRVQETQYF.

This clone was observed a handful of times. Other nucleotide sequences from this sample produce the same CDR3. This chain connects TRBV29-1 to TRBJ2-1; D is uncertain. The germline CDR1 and CDR2 sequences are SQVTM and ANQGSEA. CDR3 length: 12 residues. V lost 4 bases to trimming and J lost 3 bases, with 7 bases between them. The CDR3 DNA follows: TGCAGCGTTGTGGGCGGCTACAATGAGCAGTTCTTC. Translating it yields CSVVGGYNEQFF.

This clone occurred a few times. The chain joins TRBV7-9 to TRBJ2-5; tentatively, D is TRBD1 or TRBD2 (5 bases each). With 1 base removed from V and 5 bases from J, the gap between germline ends came to 17 bases. This CDR3 comprises 16 residues. From germline, CDR1 is SEHNR and CDR2 FQNEAQ (reference sequence). This chain's CDR3 is CASSLGSGTSVETQYF. CDR3 coding DNA: TGTGCCAGCAGCTTAGGGTCCGGGACCTCGGTGGAGACCCAGTACTTC.

This clone was recorded a few times. The chain is built from TRBV29-1 and TRBJ1-1; D may be TRBD1 (5 bases). The CDR3 contains 12 residues. The germline V gene has CDR1 SQVTM and CDR2 ANQGSEA. Trimming took off 1 base at V and 6 bases at J, with 9 bases between the two ends. CDR3 bases: TGCAGCGTTGAAGGGGGCAGCTCTGAAGCTTTCTTT. Its protein product is CSVEGGSSEAFF.

This clone was seen a few times. The chain couples TRBV14 to TRBJ2-6, with D uncertain. This CDR3 comprises 13 residues. The V end was cut by 7 bases, the J end by 2 bases, with 6 bases between. Germline V gene lookup returns CDR1 SGHDN and CDR2 FVKESK. The CDR3 sequence: CASNYPGANVLTF. CDR3 sequence (DNA): TGTGCCAGCAACTATCCTGGGGCCAACGTCCTGACTTTC.

This clone was detected only a few times. The rearrangement uses TRBV6-5 and TRBJ2-7; 7 nucleotides agree with TRBD2. V lost 5 bases, J lost 7 bases, and 14 bases stayed unmatched. The CDR3 loop spans 15 amino acids. Germline lookup yields CDR1 MNHEY and CDR2 SVGAGI. CDR3 coding DNA: TGTGCCAGCAGTGCCCCAAAGGCGGGAGCGAGAGAGCAGTACTTC. Translation: CASSAPKAGAREQYF.

J is TRBJ2-1 and V is TRBV30; D may be TRBD2 (6 bases). The CDR3 contains 11 residues. Per germline, CDR1 GTSNPN and CDR2 SVGIG (reference sequence). Trimming stripped 6 bases from V and 6 bases from J, with 9 bases between. CDR3 sequence (DNA): TGTGCCTGCCAGACTAGCAATGAGCAGTTCTTC. Its protein is CACQTSNEQFF.

This clone has just one count. This chain joins TRBV6-5 and TRBJ1-2; D not certain. With 2 bases removed from V and 3 bases from J, the gap between germline ends came to 7 bases. The CDR3 extends over 13 amino acids. Germline values: CDR1 MNHEY, CDR2 SVGAGI. CDR3 residues: CASSYGEYYGYTF. In DNA, the CDR3 is TGTGCCAGCAGTTACGGGGAGTACTATGGCTACACCTTC.

This clone was observed a few times. This chain joins TRBV28 and TRBJ2-1; D gene unclear. V lost 2 bases and J 8 bases, leaving 10 bases between the germline ends. CDR1 and CDR2 from the germline V gene are MDHEN and SYDVKM. CDR3 length equals 13 residues. The CDR3 bases are TGTGCCAGCAGTTTACTAGACCCGCATGAGCAGTTCTTC. It encodes CASSLLDPHEQFF. The complete variable domain, with remaining parts taken from reference TRBV28 and TRBJ2-1, reads DVKVTQSSRYLVKRTGEKVFLECVQDMDHENMFWYRQDPGLGLRLIYFSYDVKMKEKGDIPEGYSVSREKKERFSLILESASTNQTSMYLCASSLLDPHEQFFGPGTRLTVL.

This clone was found a few times. Other DNA variants within this sample encode the same CDR3. The chain is built from TRBV7-8 and TRBJ1-1; D is unresolved. Germline V gives CDR1 SGHVS, CDR2 FQNEAQ. There are 14 residues in the CDR3. V was pared by 1 base and J by 1 base, with 7 bases between. CDR3: CASSLGRRNTEAFF. DNA of the CDR3: TGTGCCAGCAGCTTAGGGCGGAGGAACACTGAAGCTTTCTTT.